This T cell receptor (beta chain) originates from a study of T-cell memory formation after mild COVID-19 (dated by TCRdb to 2020 to 2023). For context, the study as a whole: Most TCR sequence clusters were specific to one of the two donors. In a couple of donors, T-cell clones that expanded and contracted after mild COVID-19 were tracked by sequencing TCRalpha and TCRbeta repertoires over time. Two young, previously healthy adult volunteers made up the cohort, one male and one female. Overall results and qualifications from the work: Clones contracting from day 15 to 85 had balanced CD4/CD8 phenotypes, while a second wave expanding from day 15 to 37 was biased towards CD4+. Contracting CD4+ clones turned up mainly in the CM and EM memory subsets, whereas EMRA was where CD8+ clones were enriched. The study covered only a couple of mild cases, and larger cohorts including severe cases with pre-infection samples were considered necessary. Some responding clones were detected in pre-infection memory, suggesting pre-existing cross-reactive memory T cells joined the SARS-CoV-2 response. SARS-CoV-2 specificity of the second-wave clones peaking on day 37 was not confirmed.

Sequenced on an Illumina NovaSeq 6000. cDNA libraries for TCRalpha and TCRbeta were prepared by 5'RACE using constant-segment primers, with sample barcodes and unique molecular identifiers added. Trizol reagent was used to extract RNA from every sample. Library amplification was performed in two PCR steps, and a second sample barcode and Illumina TruSeq adapters were introduced in the second step. Libraries were sequenced on an Illumina NovaSeq with 2 x 150 bp paired-end reads. The authors processed their data as follows. The reads were demultiplexed and collapsed into UMI-guided consensus sequences using migec v1.2.7. With mixcr v2.1.11, UMI consensuses were aligned to TRA and TRB V and J templates and assembled into clonotypes. A clonotype was counted as expanded or contracted only when both edgeR and NoisET called the clonotype significant, with the noise models trained on biological replicates. For edgeR calls, a false discovery rate-adjusted p below 0.01 and a log2 fold-change threshold of 1 were applied. As an exploratory analysis of dynamics, max-normalized trajectories of the 1000 most abundant clonotypes were examined by PCA with hierarchical clustering. Each responding clone was given a CD4 or CD8 phenotype based on the CD4+ and CD8+ repertoires, which had been sequenced separately. The public reads were reprocessed in TCRdb via fastp at Q25 and MiXCR, keeping in-frame beta chains. Each entry is one CDR3 protein sequence, shown with its most common DNA and genes. It is TCRdb's table, rather than the study itself, that gives the V and J calls and clone size. The sample table holds hundreds of thousands of distinct CDR3 sequences, of which about 13% were seen once. The ten largest clones add up to about a fifth of the sample.

Ficoll-Paque density gradient centrifugation was the method used to isolate PBMCs. This clonotype has just a few counts. There is no known antigen for this receptor. One base away there is no much larger clone; base qualities are not given. Spanning cysteine to phenylalanine, the CDR3 consists of 16 amino acids. Only the CDR3 region is kept as DNA, spanning 48 bases read in frame from base 1. At the junction V is shortened by 0 bases and J by 4 bases, with 16 bases in between. Reading the germline V gene gives CDR1 SGHRS and CDR2 YFSETQ. This receptor was identified in a man aged 18 to 35 who had mild COVID-19 (a few samples of this study predate the infection). The sample titles of this study are shuffled in the database, so cell type and time point are left out; the donor was told from shared clones. The sample was PBMCs or a T cell subset sorted from them (not recorded which). The receptor chain draws on TRBV5-1 and TRBJ1-2; no D gene call is confident. The CDR3 region has the sequence CASSLGPASLLYGYTF. The DNA sequence is as follows: TGCGCCAGCAGCTTGGGCCCCGCTTCCCTACTCTATGGCTACACCTTC.